This TCR beta chain was identified in a study of shared clonotypes between healthy human individuals. For this clone: Its antigen remains unidentified.

The CDR3 length is 18 residues. V was clipped by 4 bases and J by 1 base, with 22 bases between them. Germline CDR1 is GTSNPN and CDR2 is SVGIG (reference sequence). Using immunoSEQ multiplex PCR, the repertoire was profiled, and TCRdb retains in-frame clones only, with some absent. This sample has approximately 940,000 clones, with over 60% found just once. The study, taken as a whole, reports: Non-shared clonotypes were found to have lower generation probabilities than the clonotypes that were shared by all four of the sorted-subset donors. Rarefaction showed sorted-subset sequencing was incomplete despite large depth.

Input material: memory CD4+ T cells sorted from blood. Specified subset: CD45RA-negative fraction. The chain couples TRBV30 to TRBJ2-2, with D tentatively TRBD1 (6 bases). The origin of this receptor is a man aged 18 to 35 in good health. CDR3 nucleotides: TGTGCCTGGAAGGTCCGAACATCCGGGACATTGAACACCGGGGAGCTGTTTTTT. It specifies CAWKVRTSGTLNTGELFF. Drawing the rest from reference TRBV30 and TRBJ2-2, the complete variable domain is SQTIHQWPATLVQPVGSPLSLECTVEGTSNPNLYWYRQAAGRGLQLLFYSVGIGQISSEVPQNLSASRPQDRQFILSSKKLLLSDSGFYLCAWKVRTSGTLNTGELFFGEGSRLTVL.